Presented here are 28 T cell receptor beta chains from one specimen sequenced in a study of regulatory T cells in long-lasting Graves disease. Noted time point: newly diagnosed GD, antithyroid drugs for less than 3 months. From PBMCs, RNA was extracted and then used to make the TCR library. Both iRepertoire HTBI primers and Arm-PCR of CDR3 regions were used to build the TCR beta libraries. TCRdb processed the multiplex PCR reads anew with MiXCR; each CDR3 protein has one entry. This table holds about 540,000 distinct CDR3 sequences, approximately 13% found once. In addition, the sample was reused for a study of T cells in Graves' hyperthyroidism and ophthalmopathy.

The specimen comprised peripheral blood mononuclear cells (PBMCs), sampled at new diagnosis, from a patient treated with antithyroid drugs. The receptors come from a man aged 25-45 years with Graves disease.

This clonotype showed up many times. The chain employs TRBV7-2 and TRBJ2-7; D gene uncertain. CDR1 and CDR2 from the germline V gene are SGHTA and FQGNSA. This CDR3 region has 14 residues. V was cut by 5 bases and J by 0 bases, with 11 bases left in between. The CDR3 sequence: CASSNLPLSYEQYF. In DNA, the CDR3 is TGTGCCAGCAGCAACCTGCCTCTCTCCTACGAGCAGTACTTC.

This clonotype was seen ten or more times. The chain joins TRBV6-1 to TRBJ2-5; 12 bases map to TRBD2. V trimming: 5 bases; J trimming: 2 bases; junction bases outside the gene matches: 12. Germline assignment: CDR1 MNHNS and CDR2 SASEGT. The CDR3 is 18 residues long. In DNA, the CDR3 is TGTGCCAGCAGTATTCGCCCGGGACTAGCGGGCCAACAAGAGACCCAGTACTTC. Its translation: CASSIRPGLAGQQETQYF.

The chain recombines TRBV20-1 with TRBJ2-6; D might be TRBD1 or TRBD2, each matching 5 bases. CDR1 DFQATT and CDR2 SNEGSKA come from the germline V gene (reference sequence). The CDR3 is 16 amino acids. The ends were cut back, 4 bases at V and 0 bases at J, with 13 bases in the middle. This CDR3 reads CSATRDGISGANVLTF. The CDR3 DNA reads as TGCAGTGCTACTCGGGACGGGATCTCTGGGGCCAACGTCCTGACTTTC.

This clonotype was seen at least ten times. The CDR3 loop is CASSSQGQYGYTF. CDR3 bases: TGTGCCAGCAGTTCCCAGGGACAGTATGGCTACACCTTC. The rearrangement links TRBV27 to TRBJ1-2; 7 bases map to TRBD1. With 4 bases clipped from V and 5 bases from J, the junction kept 4 bases outside the gene matches. The CDR3 sequence is 13 residues long. CDR1 and CDR2 from the germline V gene are MNHEY and SMNVEV (reference sequence).

This clonotype was counted between two and nine times. A read error may be the cause here, since a much bigger clone is one base away. The chain carries TRBV28 and TRBJ2-1; TRBD2 is a possible D gene (6 bases). Germline V lookup: CDR1 MDHEN, CDR2 SYDVKM. The CDR3 spans 15 residues. The CDR3 DNA sequence: TGTGCCAGCAGTTTGGGACTCGGAATCGAGTATGAGCGGTTCTTC. Protein sequence: CASSLGLGIEYERFF.

The chain recombines TRBV10-3 with TRBJ2-1; the match to TRBD2 covers 7 bases. Looked up from germline, CDR1 is ENHRY and CDR2 is SYGVKD. The length of the CDR3 is 15 residues. V shed 11 bases, J shed 9 bases, and the junction held 19 bases outside the gene matches. The CDR3 loop reads CASGSAGVGWVEQFF. For the CDR3, the DNA is TGTGCCTCGGGGTCTGCGGGAGTAGGATGGGTTGAGCAGTTCTTC.

This clonotype was detected many times. The J gene is TRBJ2-5, the V gene TRBV29-1; TRBD2 is a possible D gene (5 bases). Trimming left V 4 bases short and J 7 bases short, with 13 bases between. Germline CDR1 is SQVTM and CDR2 is ANQGSEA. The CDR3 covers 12 residues. CDR3 loop: CSVAQAGRTQYF. For the CDR3, the DNA is TGCAGCGTTGCGCAGGCGGGCCGGACCCAGTACTTC.

The sample holds many counts of this clonotype. The J gene is TRBJ2-5, the V gene TRBV7-2; no reliable D call. The CDR3 sequence is 12 residues long. V lost 4 bases to trimming and J lost 3 bases, with 6 bases between them. Per the germline V gene, CDR1 is SGHTA and CDR2 is FQGNSA. For the CDR3, the DNA is TGTGCCAGCAGCTACCCTGAAGAGACCCAGTACTTC. Translated: CASSYPEETQYF.

This clonotype was seen many times. The rearrangement uses TRBV5-1 and TRBJ2-5; no reliable D call. The length of the CDR3 is 13 residues. Between the trimmed V and J ends, which lost 2 bases and 5 bases, there was a span of 10 bases. The germline gives CDR1 SGHRS, CDR2 YFSETQ. For the CDR3, the DNA is TGCGCCAGCAGCTTAGGTATTTGGGAGACCCAGTACTTC. It specifies CASSLGIWETQYF.

This sequence joins TRBV6-1 and TRBJ2-7; TRBD2 matches 8 bases. Trimming took 10 bases from V and 0 from J; bases not matched to a gene: 17. CDR3 length: 17 residues. In germline, CDR1 is MNHNS, CDR2 SASEGT. The CDR3 nucleotides read TGTGCCACCCTTGTAAGCGGGGGCCCTAAAAGCTCCTACGAGCAGTACTTC. Encoded protein: CATLVSGGPKSSYEQYF.

This clonotype was counted at least ten times. V usage is TRBV11-2 and J usage is TRBJ2-4; maybe TRBD2 (6 bases). Between the trimmed V and J ends, which lost 3 bases and 8 bases, there was a span of 11 bases. Germline-derived CDR1 and CDR2 are SGHAT and FQNNGV. This CDR3 has 13 amino acids. CDR3: CASSFLGGDIQYF. For the CDR3, the DNA is TGTGCCAGCAGCTTCTTGGGGGGAGACATTCAGTACTTC.

This chain joins TRBV19 and TRBJ2-4, with 9 bases lining up with TRBD1. The CDR3 consists of 14 residues. After removal of 5 bases from V and 9 bases from J, the junction contained 8 bases not matched to a gene. Per germline, CDR1 LNHDA and CDR2 SQIVND (reference sequence). The CDR3 region is CASSLRQGGSIQYF. The CDR3 DNA reads TGTGCCAGTAGTTTAAGACAGGGGGGGAGCATTCAGTACTTC. Combining the CDR3 with reference TRBV19 and TRBJ2-4 gives the whole variable domain DGGITQSPKYLFRKEGQNVTLSCEQNLNHDAMYWYRQDPGQGLRLIYYSQIVNDFQKGDIAEGYSVSREKKESFPLTVTSAQKNPTAFYLCASSLRQGGSIQYFGAGTRLSVL.

The chain carries TRBV29-1 and TRBJ1-2, with D maybe TRBD1 (5 bases). The V end was cut by 3 bases, the J end by 0 bases, with 20 bases between. This CDR3 is 17 amino acids long. The V gene's germline CDR1 is SQVTM and CDR2 ANQGSEA. The CDR3: CSVDVRQGAGANYGYTF. The DNA of the CDR3 is TGCAGCGTTGATGTCCGGCAGGGAGCAGGAGCTAACTATGGCTACACCTTC.

In this sample, this clonotype turned up once. The genes are TRBV20-1 and TRBJ2-2; the match to TRBD2 covers 14 bases. Looked up from germline, CDR1 is DFQATT and CDR2 is SNEGSKA (reference sequence). The V gene end was trimmed by 5 bases and the J gene end by 6 bases; junction bases not matched to a gene: 20. This CDR3 has 20 residues. The CDR3 spells CSAYWGGGTSGRWDSGELFF. The CDR3, as DNA: TGCAGTGCTTACTGGGGGGGCGGGACTAGCGGGAGATGGGACTCCGGGGAGCTGTTTTTT.

This clonotype showed up many times. V usage is TRBV6-2 or TRBV6-3 and J usage is TRBJ2-3, with 8 bases matching TRBD1. The germline V gene has CDR1 MNHEY and CDR2 SVGEGT. V lost 7 bases, J lost 2 bases, and 5 bases stayed unmatched. This CDR3 region has 14 residues. The CDR3, as DNA: TGTGCCAGCACCAGGACAGGGATCACAGATACGCAGTATTTT. This translates into CASTRTGITDTQYF.

This clonotype was picked up a small number of times. V usage is TRBV12-3 or TRBV12-4 and J usage is TRBJ1-2, with 8 bases fitting TRBD1. This CDR3 is built from 15 residues. J was trimmed by 8 bases and V by 8 bases; bases with no gene match: 16. Here the CDR3 reads CASLNRDRRLGGYTF. CDR3 coding DNA: TGTGCCAGCCTTAACCGGGACAGGAGACTCGGAGGCTACACCTTC.

This clonotype was seen a handful of times. The chain uses TRBV4-1 and TRBJ1-2; tentative D call: TRBD1 (5 bases). V shed 4 bases and J shed 6 bases, with 12 bases lying between them. Germline CDR1 and CDR2: MGHRA and YSYEKL. The length of the CDR3 is 13 residues. The CDR3 sequence is CASSPPTRDGYTF. The CDR3 region has the DNA TGCGCCAGCAGCCCGCCCACCAGGGATGGCTACACCTTC.

The sample holds many counts of this clonotype. J is TRBJ2-2 and V is TRBV3-1; D gene uncertain. The CDR3 loop spans 12 amino acids. Germline V gene data show CDR1 as LGHDT and CDR2 as YNNKEL (reference sequence). Trimming removed 3 bases at V and 4 bases at J, with 3 bases between. CDR3 loop: CASSHFTGELFF. The DNA for the CDR3 is TGTGCCAGCAGCCACTTCACCGGGGAGCTGTTTTTT. Full variable domain (rest looked up from reference TRBV3-1 and TRBJ2-2): DTAVSQTPKYLVTQMGNDKSIKCEQNLGHDTMYWYKQDSKKFLKIMFSYNNKELIINETVPNRFSPKSPDKAHLNLHINSLELGDSAVYFCASSHFTGELFFGEGSRLTVL.

As regards this clonotype: This may arise from a read error, as a much more abundant clone is one base away. This chain connects TRBV6-1 to TRBJ1-4; a weak D match, TRBD1 (5 bases). The length of the CDR3 is 19 residues. Trimming stripped 0 bases from V and 0 bases from J, with 17 bases between. The germline gives CDR1 MNHNS, CDR2 SASEGT. The CDR3 coding sequence is TGTGCCAGCAGTGAAGCGGGGGGGGTACGCTATGCAACTAATGAAAAACTGTTTTTT. Translation gives CASSEAGGVRYATNEKLFF.

Regarding this clonotype: This sequence is one base from a far larger clone and is likely a read error. The DNA for the CDR3 is TGTGCCAGCAACAACAGACTAGCGGGAAGCAATGAGCAGCTCTTC. Protein sequence: CASNNRLAGSNEQLF. The rearrangement uses TRBV7-3 and TRBJ2-1, with 11 bases matching TRBD2. Per the germline V gene, CDR1 is SGHTA and CDR2 is FQGTGA. This CDR3 has 15 residues.

V usage is TRBV6-5 and J usage is TRBJ2-7; TRBD2 matches at 7 bases. The CDR3 is 16 amino acids. The J segment lost 9 bases and the V segment lost 4 bases, leaving 18 bases of the junction unmatched. The germline V gene has CDR1 MNHEY and CDR2 SVGAGI. CDR3 nucleotide sequence: TGTGCCAGCAGTTCCCGTCTCGCGGGAGATGTTCGCGGGCAGTACTTC. Amino acids: CASSSRLAGDVRGQYF.

Comments on this clonotype: Given a much more abundant clone one base away, this may be a read error. The chain carries TRBV20-1 and TRBJ1-5; tentative D call: TRBD1 (5 bases). CDR3 length equals 15 residues. CDR1 DFQATT and CDR2 SNEGSKA come from the germline V gene (reference sequence). CDR3 protein: CSASYGGRSNHPQHF. CDR3 DNA sequence: TGCAGTGCTAGTTACGGGGGTCGTAGCAATCATCCCCAGCATTTT.

The sample holds a few counts of this clonotype. This rearrangement joins TRBV29-1 to TRBJ2-7; TRBD1 agrees at 9 bases. Germline assignment: CDR1 SQVTM and CDR2 ANQGSEA. The ends lost 6 bases at V and 9 bases at J; junction bases unmatched: 12. This CDR3 spans 13 amino acids. The CDR3 protein is CSVPGQGMGGQYF. CDR3 in DNA: TGCAGCGTCCCGGGACAGGGTATGGGGGGGCAGTACTTC.

This clonotype was detected a few times. The chain uses TRBV10-3 and TRBJ2-5; tentatively, D is TRBD1 or TRBD2 (5 bases each). Germline V gene sequence: CDR1 ENHRY, CDR2 SYGVKD. V lost 3 bases, J lost 5 bases, and 16 bases lay in between. This CDR3 is 15 amino acids long. CDR3 protein: CAISDLEGLGETQYF. The DNA for the CDR3 is TGTGCCATCAGTGATCTCGAGGGGTTAGGGGAGACCCAGTACTTC.

This clonotype was observed many times. The V gene is TRBV24-1, the J gene TRBJ2-5; TRBD1 is a possible D gene (6 bases). The ends were cut back, 5 bases at V and 3 bases at J, with 9 bases in the middle. The CDR3 extends over 13 amino acids. Germline CDR1 reads KGHDR; CDR2 reads SFDVKD. CDR3 protein: CATSAGAEETQYF. CDR3 coding DNA: TGTGCCACCAGTGCAGGGGCTGAAGAGACCCAGTACTTC.

This clonotype came up a few times. The chain has TRBV29-1 and TRBJ2-5, with D perhaps TRBD1 or TRBD2 (5 bases each). The V gene lost 4 bases and the J gene lost 7 bases, with 10 bases spanning the gap. Looked up from germline, CDR1 is SQVTM and CDR2 is ANQGSEA. This CDR3 spans 11 amino acids. The CDR3 reads CSVGPRGTQYF. CDR3 sequence (DNA): TGCAGCGTTGGACCGAGGGGGACCCAGTACTTC.

In this sample, this clonotype turned up many times. This chain joins TRBV7-8 and TRBJ2-1; 9 positions match TRBD1. This CDR3 region has 15 residues. J lost 4 bases, V lost 5 bases, and 6 bases had no gene match. Germline V gene lookup returns CDR1 SGHVS and CDR2 FQNEAQ. The CDR3 protein is CASSLPGTGYNEQFF. CDR3 DNA: TGTGCCAGCAGCCTCCCCGGGACAGGGTACAATGAGCAGTTCTTC.

This clonotype has more than one count but fewer than ten. The J gene is TRBJ2-7, the V gene TRBV9; 11 bases map to TRBD2. Looked up from germline, CDR1 is SGDLS and CDR2 is YYNGEE. CDR3 length equals 15 residues. The V and J ends lost 3 bases and 0 bases, in that order; junction bases with no gene match: 2. The CDR3 region is CASSASGRRSYEQYF. CDR3 nucleotides: TGTGCCAGCAGCGCTAGCGGGAGGCGCTCCTACGAGCAGTACTTC.